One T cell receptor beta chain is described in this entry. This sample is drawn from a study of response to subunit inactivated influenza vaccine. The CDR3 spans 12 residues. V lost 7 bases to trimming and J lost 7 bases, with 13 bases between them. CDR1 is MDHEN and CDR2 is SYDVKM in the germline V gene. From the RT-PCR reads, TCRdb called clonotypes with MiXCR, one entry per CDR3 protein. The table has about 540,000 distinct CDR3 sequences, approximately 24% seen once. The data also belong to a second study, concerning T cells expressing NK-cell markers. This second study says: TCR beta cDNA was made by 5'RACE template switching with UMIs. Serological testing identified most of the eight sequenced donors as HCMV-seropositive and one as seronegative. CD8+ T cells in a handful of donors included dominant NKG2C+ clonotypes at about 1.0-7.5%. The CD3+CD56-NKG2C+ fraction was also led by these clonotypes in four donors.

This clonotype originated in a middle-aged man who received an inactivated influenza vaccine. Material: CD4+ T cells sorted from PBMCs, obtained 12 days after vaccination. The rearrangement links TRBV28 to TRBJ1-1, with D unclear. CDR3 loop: CASILPLGEAFF. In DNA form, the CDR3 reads TGTGCCAGCATCTTGCCCCTTGGTGAAGCTTTCTTT.